Described below is a single TCR beta chain sequence and its context. Its antigen remains unidentified. This entry comes from a study of cytomegalovirus exposure and HLA in healthy donors. Here immunoSEQ multiplex PCR was the method, and the copy in TCRdb shows in-frame clones only, minus some. Among around 140,000 clones listed, around 90% were seen once. This CDR3 region has 15 residues. The germline V gene encodes CDR1 SGHRS and CDR2 YFSETQ. Trimming stripped 5 bases from V and 0 bases from J, with 11 bases between. Findings of the study overall: The TCR clusters that emerged in the first cohort tended, a later analysis found, to co-occur in the approximately 130 validation repertoires. Most TCR sequences were seen very rarely across donors, but some public TCRs occurred in many.

The validation cohort, a group of 100 to 150 subjects, included the donors and was separate from the roughly 620-subject first cohort. The sequence derives from a man aged 18-30 years in good health and CMV-seropositive. The J gene is TRBJ1-4, the V gene TRBV5-1; D remains ambiguous. Sequencing was carried out using PBMCs. The CDR3: CASRPDTATNEKLFF. In DNA, the CDR3 is TGCGCCAGCAGACCTGACACTGCAACTAATGAAAAACTGTTTTTT.